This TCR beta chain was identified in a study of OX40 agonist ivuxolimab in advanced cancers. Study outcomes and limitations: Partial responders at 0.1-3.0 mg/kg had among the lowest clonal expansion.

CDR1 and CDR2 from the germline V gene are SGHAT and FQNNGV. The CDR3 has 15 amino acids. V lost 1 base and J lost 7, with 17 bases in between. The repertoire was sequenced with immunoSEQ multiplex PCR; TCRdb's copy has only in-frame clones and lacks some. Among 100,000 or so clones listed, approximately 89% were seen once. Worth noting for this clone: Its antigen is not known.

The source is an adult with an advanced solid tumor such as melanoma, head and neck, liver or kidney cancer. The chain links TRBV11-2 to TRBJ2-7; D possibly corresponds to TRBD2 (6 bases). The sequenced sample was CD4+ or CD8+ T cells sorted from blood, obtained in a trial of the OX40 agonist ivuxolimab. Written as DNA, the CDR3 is TGTGCCAGCAGCTTAGTGGGGACTTTCATACGAGAGCAGTACTTC. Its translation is CASSLVGTFIREQYF.